This T cell receptor (beta chain) came from a study of lymphopenia after photon versus proton radiotherapy. Study findings and constraints: Proton therapy kept repertoires fairly stable, unlike photons, which gained effector/memory cells. Post-nadir diversity loss with photons came from oligoclonal expansion, particularly CD8+ Temra cells. Post-nadir TCR diversity decline inversely tracked overall survival among those who died.

The CDR3 has 14 residues. V was pared by 7 bases and J by 0 bases, with 15 bases between. Germline loops: CDR1 SQVTM, CDR2 ANQGSEA. A note on this clone: Its target is unknown.

Data came from immunoSEQ multiplex PCR; TCRdb stores just in-frame clones and leaves some out. The sample consists of fewer than 30,000 clones, roughly four fifths of them appearing once. The TCR sequence derives from a woman between 45 and 65 years old with pancreatic cancer. The chain uses TRBV29-1 and TRBJ1-1, with a possible D match to TRBD1 (5 bases). The material was peripheral blood, obtained from a patient treated with photon-based radiotherapy. CDR3 region: CSGATGGVNTEAFF. The CDR3, as DNA: TGCAGCGGCGCAACAGGTGGGGTGAACACTGAAGCTTTCTTT.